Listed below are T cell receptor beta chains from one sample, sequenced in a study of T cells after yellow fever vaccination. One entry per CDR3 protein results from TCRdb running MiXCR on the 5' RACE reads. The sample records about 630,000 distinct CDR3 sequences, 10% to 15% being singletons. The source was PBMCs, collected on the day of the yellow fever booster vaccination. The source of these receptors is a man aged 25 to 45 who received the YFV17D yellow fever vaccine. Both conserved end residues are part of each CDR3. A D gene is named only where the DNA matches it firmly. Rows may omit the clone size; those that give it use once, few, many or a size class.

d_gene	v_gene	abundance	j_gene	len	CDR3nt	CDR3aa
TRBD2	TRBV19	few	TRBJ2-1	16	TGTGCCAGTACGAGACTAGCGGGACCGCTAGGGAATGAGCAGTTCTTC	CASTRLAGPLGNEQFF
TRBD2	TRBV20-1	many	TRBJ2-3	14	TGCAGTGCTACCCCTAGCGGGAGTGCAGATACGCAGTATTTT	CSATPSGSADTQYF
.	TRBV15	.	TRBJ2-5	14	TGTGCCACCAGTCGTCAGAGGGGCCGGGGGACCCAGTACTTC	CATSRQRGRGTQYF
TRBD2	TRBV7-8	.	TRBJ2-2	15	TGTGCCAGCAGCACGGGACTAGCCGCCTCTGGGGAGCTGTTTTTT	CASSTGLAASGELFF
.	TRBV20-1	.	TRBJ2-1	12	TGCAGTGCCGAAGCGGCGAGCAATGAGCAGTTCTTC	CSAEAASNEQFF
.	TRBV29-1	.	TRBJ1-1	12	TGCAGCGCCGGAAATCAGAACACTGAAGCTTTCTTT	CSAGNQNTEAFF
TRBD1	TRBV14	few	TRBJ2-7	15	TGTGCCAGCAGTCGTTCCGGGACAGGCGTTTACGAGCAGTACTTC	CASSRSGTGVYEQYF
.	TRBV18	.	TRBJ1-5	16	TGTGCCAGCTCACCTTATTCAGGGGCAAACAATCAGCCCCAGCATTTT	CASSPYSGANNQPQHF
.	TRBV10-3	.	TRBJ2-1	15	TGTGCCATCAGTAGACAGACTAGCTCCTACAATGAGCAGTTCTTC	CAISRQTSSYNEQFF
.	TRBV6-2/TRBV6-3	once	TRBJ2-7	16	TGTGCCAGCAGTTCCCTACGGGCCCCGGTTATCTACGAGCAGTACTTC	CASSSLRAPVIYEQYF
TRBD2	TRBV20-1	.	TRBJ2-7	15	TGCAGTGCCAAGGGACTAGCGGGGGACCCCTACGAGCAGTACTTC	CSAKGLAGDPYEQYF
TRBD1	TRBV2	.	TRBJ2-7	13	TGTGCCAGCACAGGACAGGGTACCTACGAGCAGTACTTC	CASTGQGTYEQYF
.	TRBV10-3	few	TRBJ1-2	15	TGTGCCATCAGTACAGACTCCGGGAGAGGGCATGGCTACACCTTC	CAISTDSGRGHGYTF
.	TRBV6-1	.	TRBJ2-1	15	TGTGCCAGCAGTGAACGGTTACAACAAAACAATGAGCAGTTCTTC	CASSERLQQNNEQFF
.	TRBV7-2	.	TRBJ1-5	14	TGTGCCAGCAGCTTAGTTCAGGTCGGCCAGCCCCAGCATTTT	CASSLVQVGQPQHF
.	TRBV2	.	TRBJ2-4	14	TGTGCCAGCAGTGATCAACGGTACCCGAACATTCAGTACTTC	CASSDQRYPNIQYF
.	TRBV4-1	.	TRBJ2-1	14	TGCGCCAGCAGCCAAGTAACGGGGGGCGATGAGCAGTTCTTC	CASSQVTGGDEQFF
TRBD2	TRBV29-1	.	TRBJ2-7	14	TGCAGCGCCCAGGTGGGCGGGGGGACCTACGAGCAGTACTTC	CSAQVGGGTYEQYF
TRBD2	TRBV10-3	.	TRBJ2-1	18	TGTGCCATCAGTGACCGACTAGCGGGAGGGCCAAACTACAATGAGCAGTTCTTC	CAISDRLAGGPNYNEQFF
TRBD1	TRBV7-9	.	TRBJ2-2	16	TGTGCCAGCAGCGTGAGGGACAGGTTAAACACCGGGGAGCTGTTTTTT	CASSVRDRLNTGELFF
TRBD1	TRBV7-6	.	TRBJ2-6	19	TGTGCCAGCAGCCAGGGACAGGCCGGTCAAGAATCTGGGGCCAACGTCCTGACTTTC	CASSQGQAGQESGANVLTF
.	TRBV5-1	.	TRBJ1-6	14	TGCGCCAGCAGCTTTGAGACAGATAATTCACCCCTCCACTTT	CASSFETDNSPLHF
.	TRBV27	.	TRBJ2-2	14	TGTGCCAGCAGCCCGCGGCAGTACACCGGGGAGCTGTTTTTT	CASSPRQYTGELFF
.	TRBV14	few	TRBJ1-1	13	TGTGCCAGCAGCCCCAGGGAGGGGGGAGAAGCTTTCTTT	CASSPREGGEAFF
.	TRBV19	few	TRBJ2-3	16	TGTGCCAGTAGTAGCTCGTCCGGGACGTCCCCAGATACGCAGTATTTT	CASSSSSGTSPDTQYF
.	TRBV4-3	.	TRBJ2-3	16	TGCGCCAGCAGCCAAGGAGGAGGTTTTGGCACAGATACGCAGTATTTT	CASSQGGGFGTDTQYF
.	TRBV7-9	.	TRBJ1-3	14	TGTGCCATCAGACCGGCAGTCTCTGGAAACACCATATATTTT	CAIRPAVSGNTIYF
.	TRBV7-2	many	TRBJ2-5	11	TGTGCCAGCAGGCTCTTGGAGACCCAGTACTTC	CASRLLETQYF
.	TRBV29-1	few	TRBJ1-1	13	TGCAGCGTTGGCTGGGGGGAGAACACTGAAGCTTTCTTT	CSVGWGENTEAFF
.	TRBV18	.	TRBJ1-5	16	TGTGCCAGCTCACCACCGGGGGGGCTCAGCAATCAGCCCCAGCATTTT	CASSPPGGLSNQPQHF
.	TRBV30	.	TRBJ2-6	14	TGTGCCTGGAGTGTTAGGTCCGGGGCCAACGTCCTGACTTTC	CAWSVRSGANVLTF
TRBD2	TRBV11-2	few	TRBJ2-3	15	TGTGCCAGCAGCTTAGGGTCTAGCGGGCGAGATACGCAGTATTTT	CASSLGSSGRDTQYF
.	TRBV12-3/TRBV12-4	few	TRBJ2-7	12	TGTGCCAGCAGGGCTTCGGGATACGAGCAGTACTTC	CASRASGYEQYF
.	TRBV29-1	many	TRBJ2-3	10	TGCAGCGTTGACACAGATACGCAGTATTTT	CSVDTDTQYF
.	TRBV10-3	.	TRBJ2-7	12	TGTGCCATCAGTGAGCGGGGGTACGAGCAGTACTTC	CAISERGYEQYF
.	TRBV10-3	few	TRBJ2-1	15	TGTGCCATCAGTGATATGGCCGGAGCGACCAATGAGCAGTTCTTC	CAISDMAGATNEQFF
TRBD2	TRBV20-1	few	TRBJ2-1	14	TGCAGTGCTAGCTTGTCGGGAGGTCACAATGAGCAGTTCTTC	CSASLSGGHNEQFF
TRBD2	TRBV20-1	few	TRBJ2-1	13	TGCAGCTGTGGCGGGAGGGCCGGGGATGAGCAGTTCTTC	CSCGGRAGDEQFF
.	TRBV9	.	TRBJ1-4	13	TGTGCCAGCAGCGAAGGACCCCTGAAGGAACTGTTTTTT	CASSEGPLKELFF
.	TRBV7-2	.	TRBJ2-5	16	TGTGCCAGCAGCTTAGCTTGGCCGGACGGCGAAGAGACCCAGTACTTC	CASSLAWPDGEETQYF
.	TRBV20-1	few	TRBJ2-5	14	TGCAGTGCTAGAGTCTTGGGGGGAGGAGAGACCCAGTACTTC	CSARVLGGGETQYF
.	TRBV18	.	TRBJ2-7	15	TGTGCCAGCTCACCAAAAGGACACACCTTCTACGAGCAGTACTTC	CASSPKGHTFYEQYF
.	TRBV7-3	few	TRBJ2-3	15	TGTGCCAGCAGCTTAACAAGGACCACCACAGATACGCAGTATTTT	CASSLTRTTTDTQYF
.	TRBV5-6	.	TRBJ2-2	14	TGTGCCAGCAGCGGGTCCACAAGCACCAGGGAGCTGTTTTTT	CASSGSTSTRELFF
.	TRBV27	few	TRBJ1-2	13	TGTGCCAGCAGTTTATTGGCTGGGAGTGGCTACACCTTC	CASSLLAGSGYTF